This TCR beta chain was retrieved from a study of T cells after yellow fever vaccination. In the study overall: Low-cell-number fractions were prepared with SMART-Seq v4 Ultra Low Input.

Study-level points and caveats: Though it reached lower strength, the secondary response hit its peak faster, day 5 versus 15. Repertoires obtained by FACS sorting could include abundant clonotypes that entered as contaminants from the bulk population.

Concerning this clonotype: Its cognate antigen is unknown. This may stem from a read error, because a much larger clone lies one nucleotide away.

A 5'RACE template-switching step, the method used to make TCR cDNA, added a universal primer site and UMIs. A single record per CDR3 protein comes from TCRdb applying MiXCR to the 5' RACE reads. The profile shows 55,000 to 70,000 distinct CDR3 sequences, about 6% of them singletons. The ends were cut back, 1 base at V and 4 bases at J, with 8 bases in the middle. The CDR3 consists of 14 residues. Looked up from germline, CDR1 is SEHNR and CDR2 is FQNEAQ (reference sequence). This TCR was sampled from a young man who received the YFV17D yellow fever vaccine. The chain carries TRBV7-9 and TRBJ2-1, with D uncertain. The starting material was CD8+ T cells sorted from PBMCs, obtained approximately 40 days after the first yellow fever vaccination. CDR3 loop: CASSLEPLYNEQFF. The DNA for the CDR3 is TGTGCCAGCAGCTTAGAGCCCTTGTACAATGAGCAGTTCTTC.